Each of the 28 T cell receptor beta chains below was sequenced from the same sample in a study of blood T cell repertoires in COVID-19. The method was immunoSEQ multiplex PCR; TCRdb's version includes in-frame clones alone and lacks a portion of them. The table lists around 330,000 clones, roughly nine tenths of them singletons. The sample taken for sequencing was PBMCs or T cells enriched from blood (not recorded which). These receptors all come from a man aged 55 to 70 who had recovered from COVID-19.

This chain uses TRBV27 with TRBJ2-1; TRBD1 might be the D (6 bases). This CDR3 is 15 amino acids long. The V gene's germline CDR1 is MNHEY and CDR2 SMNVEV (reference sequence). Trimming shortened V by 6 bases and J by 3 bases, and 15 bases separated the two germline ends. The CDR3 coding sequence is TGTGCCAGCAGCAGGGGTACTTTAGGCTACAATGAGCAGTTCTTC. Translation: CASSRGTLGYNEQFF.

Here the CDR3 DNA reads TGTGCCAGCAGTCAACAGGGGCTCCGGTACGAGCAGTACTTC. This sequence encodes CASSQQGLRYEQYF. This rearrangement joins TRBV6-2 or TRBV6-3 to TRBJ2-7; 7 bases line up with TRBD1. The length of the CDR3 is 14 residues. From germline, CDR1 is MNHEY and CDR2 SVGEGT. V was clipped by 5 bases and J by 4 bases; unmatched bases: 8.

V gene TRBV7-3 combines with J gene TRBJ2-5; D not certain. The V gene's germline CDR1 is SGHTA and CDR2 FQGTGA. With 5 bases removed from V and 2 bases from J, the gap between germline ends came to 12 bases. The CDR3 loop spans 14 amino acids. The CDR3 nucleotides read TGTGCCAGCAGCCCACACTATGGGCAAGAGACCCAGTACTTC. Its protein product is CASSPHYGQETQYF.

The rearrangement joins TRBV29-1 to TRBJ1-4; D ambiguous. Trimming removed 6 bases at V and 13 bases at J, with 15 bases between. Germline CDR1 reads SQVTM; CDR2 reads ANQGSEA. The CDR3 sequence is 11 residues long. CDR3 sequence reads: CSVDGGSGLFF. In DNA, the CDR3 is TGCAGCGTCGACGGAGGTTCGGGACTGTTTTTT.

This clone occurred once. This rearrangement joins TRBV7-2 to TRBJ1-3, with D unclear. Germline loops: CDR1 SGHTA, CDR2 FQGNSA. V shed 3 bases and J shed 8 bases, with 17 bases lying between them. This CDR3 spans 15 amino acids. CDR3 sequence (DNA): TGTGCCAGCAGCTTGGATAGGCAGGCCGTGGACACCATATATTTT. It encodes CASSLDRQAVDTIYF.

This chain uses TRBV18 with TRBJ1-2, with 8 bases matching TRBD1. This CDR3 comprises 15 residues. V lost 3 bases, J lost 2 bases, and 5 bases stayed unmatched. Germline CDR1 is KGHSH and CDR2 is LQKENI. This chain's CDR3 is CASSPGQAPNYGYTF. The CDR3 DNA reads as TGTGCCAGCTCACCGGGACAGGCCCCCAACTATGGCTACACCTTC.

This clone came up once. The V call is TRBV30, the J call TRBJ2-1; tentatively, D is TRBD1 (6 bases). The V end was cut by 0 bases, the J end by 9 bases, with 12 bases between. The CDR3 has 13 amino acids. The germline CDR1 and CDR2 sequences are GTSNPN and SVGIG (reference sequence). CDR3 protein: CAWSVGGLGEQFF. DNA for the CDR3: TGTGCCTGGAGTGTAGGGGGTTTAGGTGAGCAGTTCTTC.

V and J are TRBV18 and TRBJ2-7; D possibly corresponds to TRBD1 (6 bases). The V gene lost 1 base and the J gene lost 7 bases, with 20 bases spanning the gap. Looked up from germline, CDR1 is KGHSH and CDR2 is LQKENI. The CDR3 loop spans 16 amino acids. CDR3 region: CASSPRLNPQQGEQYF. CDR3 sequence (DNA): TGTGCCAGCTCACCACGTCTGAACCCTCAACAGGGTGAGCAGTACTTC.

This chain uses TRBV3-1 (or the pseudogene TRBV3-2) with TRBJ1-2; D uncertain. CDR1 and CDR2 (germline): LGHDT, YNNKEL (reference sequence). There are 13 residues in the CDR3. With 6 bases removed from V and 7 bases from J, the gap between germline ends came to 15 bases. In DNA form, the CDR3 reads TGTGCCAGCAGACATTTTAGAGGCTCTGGCTACACCTTC. Translated, it gives CASRHFRGSGYTF.

This clone was observed once. J is TRBJ2-2 and V is TRBV27; 10 bases agree with TRBD2. This CDR3 comprises 15 residues. With V trimmed by 6 bases and J by 6 bases, 7 bases remained unmatched. The V gene's germline CDR1 is MNHEY and CDR2 SMNVEV (reference sequence). In DNA, the CDR3 is TGTGCCAGCAGCCACAGCGGGGGGGCCCCCGGGGAGCTGTTTTTT. It specifies CASSHSGGAPGELFF.

This chain joins TRBV29-1 and TRBJ1-2; weak D call: TRBD1 (5 bases). The germline V and J ends were trimmed by 4 bases and 6 bases, with 18 bases remaining between them. From germline, CDR1 is SQVTM and CDR2 ANQGSEA. The CDR3 loop spans 14 amino acids. The CDR3 coding sequence is TGCAGCGTTGGGCGGTCGACAGCAGGTCATGGCTACACCTTC. Translation: CSVGRSTAGHGYTF.

Details on this clone: Within the sample, other DNA sequences also encode this same CDR3. This chain connects TRBV7-3 to TRBJ1-1; possible D gene TRBD1, 5 bases. The germline V and J ends were trimmed by 2 bases and 1 base, with 5 bases remaining between them. There are 13 residues in the CDR3. Germline V gives CDR1 SGHTA, CDR2 FQGTGA. CDR3 DNA: TGTGCCAGCAGCTTACAGGGGAACACTGAAGCTTTCTTT. The encoded protein is CASSLQGNTEAFF.

The V and J genes are TRBV20-1 and TRBJ1-2, with D tentatively TRBD1 (6 bases). The V end was cut by 3 bases, the J end by 6 bases, with 8 bases between. The CDR3 contains 11 residues. Per the germline V gene, CDR1 is DFQATT and CDR2 is SNEGSKA (reference sequence). This chain's CDR3 is CSARNRDGYTF. CDR3 nucleotides: TGCAGTGCTAGGAACAGGGATGGCTACACCTTC.

The chain couples TRBV27 to TRBJ1-5, with 7 nucleotides matching TRBD1. With 3 bases clipped from V and 8 bases from J, the junction kept 7 bases outside the gene matches. The CDR3 covers 14 residues. The germline CDR1 and CDR2 sequences are MNHEY and SMNVEV (reference sequence). CDR3 residues: CASSLTGMRKPQHF. The CDR3 DNA sequence: TGTGCCAGCAGTTTGACAGGGATGAGAAAGCCCCAGCATTTT.

The chain couples TRBV7-9 to TRBJ1-4, with D unresolved. V dropped 5 bases and J dropped 10 bases, with 17 bases sitting between them. CDR1 and CDR2 (germline): SEHNR, FQNEAQ (reference sequence). The CDR3 contains 14 residues. In DNA form, the CDR3 reads TGTGCCAGCAGCACGACTGGTCCAGCTGTAAAACTGTTTTTT. Its protein is CASSTTGPAVKLFF.

The chain couples TRBV5-1 to TRBJ1-1; D might be TRBD1 (6 bases). Per germline, CDR1 SGHRS and CDR2 YFSETQ. There are 14 residues in the CDR3. The germline V and J ends were trimmed by 7 bases and 0 bases, with 13 bases remaining between them. DNA for the CDR3: TGCGCCAGCGCTCCCGGACAGTTGAACACTGAAGCTTTCTTT. Translating gives CASAPGQLNTEAFF.

The chain has TRBV5-1 and TRBJ2-2, with TRBD1 matching over 7 bases. Trimming at V came to 2 bases and at J to 5 bases, leaving 0 bases not matched to a gene. This CDR3 comprises 13 residues. Germline V gene lookup returns CDR1 SGHRS and CDR2 YFSETQ. In DNA, the CDR3 is TGCGCCAGCAGCTTACAGGGGACCGGGGAGCTGTTTTTT. Translation: CASSLQGTGELFF.

The chain is built from TRBV7-2 and TRBJ2-5; maybe TRBD2 (6 bases). The CDR3 has 14 residues. Per germline, CDR1 SGHTA and CDR2 FQGNSA. V was shortened by 5 bases and J by 4 bases, with 14 bases between the two germline ends. The CDR3 DNA reads as TGTGCCAGCAGCCCGACGGTCGGGAGAGAGACCCAGTACTTC. Translating it yields CASSPTVGRETQYF.

The chain has TRBV7-9 and TRBJ1-2; D unclear. Trimming removed 3 bases from V and 2 bases from J, with 13 bases in between. Per the germline V gene, CDR1 is SEHNR and CDR2 is FQNEAQ (reference sequence). The CDR3 contains 15 residues. The CDR3 reads CASSFAEAGNYGYTF. The CDR3 DNA sequence: TGTGCCAGCAGCTTTGCGGAGGCGGGAAACTATGGCTACACCTTC.

V gene TRBV19 combines with J gene TRBJ2-3, with 7 bases that match TRBD2. Germline V gene lookup returns CDR1 LNHDA and CDR2 SQIVND (reference sequence). This CDR3 is built from 16 residues. After removal of 6 bases from V and 2 bases from J, the junction contained 11 bases not matched to a gene. The CDR3 sequence is CASSRRSSGSTDTQYF. The DNA for the CDR3 is TGTGCCAGTAGCCGAAGATCTAGCGGATCCACAGATACGCAGTATTTT.

CDR3 protein: CASRTGGSVGNTIYF. CDR3 nucleotides: TGTGCCAGCAGGACAGGGGGCTCAGTTGGAAACACCATATATTTT. The gene calls are TRBV28 and TRBJ1-3, with 10 bases identical to TRBD1. J was trimmed by 3 bases and V by 6 bases; bases with no gene match: 5. The CDR3 loop spans 15 amino acids. CDR1 is MDHEN, CDR2 SYDVKM, per germline.

This clone was observed many times. The gene calls are TRBV11-2 and TRBJ2-1; 7 bases line up with TRBD1. This CDR3 contains 14 residues. Trimming took 4 bases from V and 4 from J; bases not matched to a gene: 4. Germline values: CDR1 SGHAT, CDR2 FQNNGV. The CDR3 here is CASSSIQGYNEQFF. The CDR3 coding sequence is TGTGCCAGCAGCTCGATACAGGGGTACAATGAGCAGTTCTTC. Filled out from reference TRBV11-2 and TRBJ2-1, the complete variable domain reads EAGVAQSPRYKIIEKRQSVAFWCNPISGHATLYWYQQILGQGPKLLIQFQNNGVVDDSQLPKDRFSAERLKGVDSTLKIQPAKLEDSAVYLCASSSIQGYNEQFFGPGTRLTVL.

V is TRBV18 and J is TRBJ1-3, with 7 bases aligning to TRBD1. This CDR3 region has 15 residues. Looked up from germline, CDR1 is KGHSH and CDR2 is LQKENI. The V gene end was trimmed by 4 bases and the J gene end by 1 base; junction bases not matched to a gene: 4. CDR3 DNA sequence: TGTGCCAGCTCACAAACAGGGGCATCTGGAAACACCATATATTTT. It yields the protein CASSQTGASGNTIYF.

The chain joins TRBV11-2 to TRBJ2-1, with D possibly matching TRBD1 (6 bases). CDR1 and CDR2 (germline): SGHAT, FQNNGV. The CDR3 loop spans 15 amino acids. V was pared by 7 bases and J by 2 bases, with 15 bases between. CDR3 sequence reads: CASKLGRGTYNEQFF. CDR3 sequence (DNA): TGTGCCAGCAAACTTGGCAGGGGAACCTACAATGAGCAGTTCTTC.

This chain uses TRBV19 with TRBJ2-3, with 9 bases lining up with TRBD2. Germline lookup yields CDR1 LNHDA and CDR2 SQIVND (reference sequence). V gave up 6 bases and J gave up 5 bases; unmatched junction bases: 9. This CDR3 spans 15 amino acids. CDR3 sequence (DNA): TGTGCCAGTAGCCCCCGGACTAGCGACAGAGATACGCAGTATTTT. It translates to CASSPRTSDRDTQYF.

The rearrangement uses TRBV29-1 and TRBJ1-1; D gene uncertain. Deletions cut 6 bases from V and 4 bases from J, with 15 bases between. The CDR3 sequence is 13 residues long. From germline, CDR1 is SQVTM and CDR2 ANQGSEA. The CDR3 DNA sequence: TGCAGCGTACGGTGGACTTCGGGCACTGAAGCTTTCTTT. Protein product: CSVRWTSGTEAFF.

This rearrangement joins TRBV7-6 to TRBJ2-3; 12 bases line up with TRBD2. V lost 5 bases and J lost 1; bases outside the gene matches: 13. This CDR3 spans 19 amino acids. Germline-derived CDR1 and CDR2 are SGHVS and FNYEAQ. Here the CDR3 reads CASSPTALGTSGRTDTQYF. CDR3 coding DNA: TGTGCCAGCAGCCCAACCGCTTTGGGGACTAGCGGGCGCACAGATACGCAGTATTTT.

The chain uses TRBV7-9 and TRBJ1-5; possible D gene TRBD1, 5 bases. This CDR3 spans 15 amino acids. Trimming removed 2 bases at V and 1 base at J, with 9 bases between. Germline values: CDR1 SEHNR, CDR2 FQNEAQ (reference sequence). CDR3 DNA: TGTGCCAGCAGCTTATACGCAGGGAGCAATCAGCCCCAGCATTTT. Its translation is CASSLYAGSNQPQHF.